A single sample gave rise to the 6 T cell receptor beta chains below, sequenced in a study of blood T cell repertoires in COVID-19. Produced via immunoSEQ multiplex PCR; TCRdb's table is partial and in-frame only. Among approximately 210,000 clones listed, approximately 86% were seen once. Sequencing was performed on peripheral blood. All receptors come from a man between 40 and 49 years old with acute or convalescent COVID-19.

For this clone: Other nucleotide sequences in the sample specify the same CDR3. The V gene is TRBV5-1, the J gene TRBJ1-2, with TRBD1 matching 8 bases. CDR1 and CDR2 from the germline V gene are SGHRS and YFSETQ. J gave up 3 bases and V 4 bases, and 5 bases lay outside the gene matches. There are 14 residues in the CDR3. The CDR3 here is CASSPGQEHYGYTF. As DNA, the CDR3 is TGCGCCAGCAGCCCGGGACAGGAACACTATGGCTACACCTTC.

This clone was picked up a small number of times. The V call is TRBV9, the J call TRBJ2-4, with D maybe TRBD2 (6 bases). Germline V CDR1 and CDR2: SGDLS, YYNGEE. Trimming left V 0 bases short and J 5 bases short, with 12 bases between. The CDR3 runs 15 residues. In DNA, the CDR3 is TGTGCCAGCAGCGTAGAAGCGGGTTTACAAAACATTCAGTACTTC. Amino acids: CASSVEAGLQNIQYF.

This chain joins TRBV6-4 and TRBJ1-1; maybe TRBD1 (5 bases). Trimming cost V 2 bases and J 8 bases, with 15 bases left between them. Germline assignment: CDR1 MRHNA and CDR2 SNTAGT. CDR3 length equals 14 residues. In nucleotides, the CDR3 is TGTGCCAGCAGTGACCCCAGCTGGGGCAGGGAAGCTTTCTTT. This translates into CASSDPSWGREAFF.

This chain uses TRBV4-1 with TRBJ2-1; D unresolved. The CDR3 loop spans 15 amino acids. V was shortened by 0 bases and J by 9 bases, with 15 bases between the two germline ends. Germline CDR1 reads MGHRA; CDR2 reads YSYEKL. In DNA, the CDR3 is TGCGCCAGCAGCCAAGATAGAGAAAGCGATGGTGAGCAGTTCTTC. Protein product: CASSQDRESDGEQFF.

Concerning this clone itself: At one end the junction does not follow the germline gene, possibly because of a read error. The chain combines TRBV7-2 with TRBJ2-5; perhaps TRBD1 as D (6 bases). Germline values: CDR1 SGHTA, CDR2 FQGNSA. The CDR3 consists of 13 residues. This CDR3 reads CASRTGIQEAQYF. In DNA, the CDR3 is TGTGCCAGCCGAACAGGGATACAAGAGGCCCAGTACTTC.

This chain joins TRBV27 and TRBJ1-2; D is uncertain. This CDR3 spans 13 amino acids. V was shortened by 3 bases and J by 3 bases, with 8 bases between the two germline ends. Germline-derived CDR1 and CDR2 are MNHEY and SMNVEV (reference sequence). DNA of the CDR3: TGTGCCAGCAGTTTGGGCAGTTACTATGGCTACACCTTC. As protein: CASSLGSYYGYTF.